This TCR beta chain was found in a study of shared clonotypes between healthy human individuals. Overall study findings and caveats: Only blood samples were collected, and tissue repertoires likely differ.

As concerns this clone: What it recognizes is unknown.

Trimming removed 0 bases at V and 5 bases at J, with 10 bases between. CDR1 and CDR2 (germline): MGHRA, YSYEKL. This CDR3 is 14 amino acids long. CD45RO-negative cells were positively selected for CCR7, leaving out terminally differentiated effector memory CD45RA+ cells. All donors were Caucasian adults living in Nashville, Tennessee. The data were produced by immunoSEQ multiplex PCR, yet TCRdb's version contains in-frame clones alone and is incomplete. Of roughly 2,000,000 clones in the sample, 93% were seen once. The chain has TRBV4-1 and TRBJ2-5; no clear D gene. Sequences were obtained from naive CD8+ T cells from PBMCs. The sequence was obtained from a man between 18 and 29 years old in good health. Some clones in this sample may be carry-over from other donors' samples. In DNA, the CDR3 is TGCGCCAGCAGCCAAGATCTAGGGTGGGAGACCCAGTACTTC. Amino acids: CASSQDLGWETQYF.